The present TCR beta chain was sequenced within a study of OX40 agonist ivuxolimab in advanced cancers. In the study overall: Ivuxolimab, which targeted the costimulatory receptor OX40 (CD134), was an agonistic, fully human IgG2 monoclonal antibody. Intravenous ivuxolimab was administered to patients every 2 weeks at six dose levels: 0.01, 0.1, 0.3, 1.5, 3 and 10 mg/kg. Of the 50 to 55 patients in dose escalation, 19 had hepatocellular carcinoma, about 15 had melanoma, 9 had renal cell carcinoma and 9 had head and neck cancer. The dose-escalation cohort was over 70% male with a mean age of about 58 years, ranging from roughly 20 to 80. Prior anti-PD-1, anti-PD-L1 or anti-CTLA-4 therapy was permitted, and approximately 39% of dose-escalation patients had received checkpoint inhibitors. Partial responses occurred in three dose-escalation patients: two with cutaneous melanoma and one with hepatocellular carcinoma. The purpose of peripheral TCRbeta sequencing was to test whether ivuxolimab changed TCR sequence diversity and led to clonal T-cell expansion. The paper reports the monotherapy dose-escalation portion (N = 52 patients) of the phase I ivuxolimab trial. The paper as a whole reports these results and caveats: On average, CD8+ T cells showed more expanded clones than CD4+ T cells after ivuxolimab. Low levels of normalized T-cell clonal expansion were also seen in some patients who did not respond. In the 0.1-3.0 mg/kg groups, partial responders were among the patients with the lowest normalized peripheral clonal expansion, particularly in CD8+ T cells. Clonal expansion of both CD4+ and CD8+ blood T cells was observed from baseline to week 6 at doses 0.1 to 3.0 mg/kg. Antigen specificity was not determined for the clonally expanded peripheral T cells.

About this clone: Its binding antigen is unknown. No base quality values were provided; no much bigger clone lies one nucleotide off.

To sequence the TCRbeta CDR3 region, genomic DNA was isolated from the sorted cells. TCRbeta CDR3 regions were sequenced using the immunoSEQ Assay. TCRdb re-hosts the immuneACCESS table, in-frame sequences only. Its copies lack some clones; in the studies checked, an unresolved V gene accounts for under half of them, and the cause for the rest is not known. For this sample there are about 39,000 clones; around 90% appear just once. The ten largest clones represent approximately 22% of the sample. The trial excluded patients who had a history of autoimmune disease or who were on systemic immunosuppression. Peripheral blood for TCR sequencing was collected from all dose cohorts at baseline, on cycle 4 day 1, and on cycle 7 day 1. Samples came from an open-label, multicenter, first-in-human phase I dose-escalation trial of ivuxolimab. The trial enrolled adults with locally advanced or metastatic head and neck squamous cell, hepatocellular, melanoma or renal cell carcinoma. Before TCR sequencing, CD4+ T cells and CD8+ T cells were sorted from peripheral blood as separate populations.

V was cut back by 5 bases and J by 7 bases, leaving a gap of 12 bases between them. The germline V gene supplies CDR1 MDHEN and CDR2 SYDVKM. There are 13 amino acids in the CDR3, from cysteine to phenylalanine inclusive. Just CDR3 DNA is preserved here, 39 bases in frame from base 1. This sequence uses TRBV28 and TRBJ1-5; tentative D gene TRBD1, with 5 bases matching. This clonotype was sampled from an adult with an advanced solid tumor such as melanoma, head and neck, liver or kidney cancer. Sequenced material: CD4+ or CD8+ T cells sorted from blood, taken in a trial of the OX40 agonist ivuxolimab. The DNA sequence is given as TGTGCCAGCAGTCCCCAGGGTGGGCAGCCCCAGCATTTT. Its amino acids are CASSPQGGQPQHF.